This T cell receptor (beta chain) comes out of a study of T cells in pancreatic ductal adenocarcinoma. Note on this clone: Antigen specificity is unknown.

Surgery without prior neoadjuvant therapy was the treatment of the selected pancreatic ductal adenocarcinoma patients. Study results and caveats: Tumor samples had fewer productive templates and roughly 7.7-fold fewer unique clonotypes than blood. The resected cohort was biased toward the minority with early-stage disease.

Assay: immunoSEQ multiplex PCR; the TCRdb copy retains only in-frame clones and omits some. The data contain 25,000 to 35,000 clones, more than 80% of them singletons. The germline CDR1 and CDR2 sequences are MNHEY and SVGAGI. V was cut by 6 bases and J by 2 bases, with 14 bases left in between. This CDR3 spans 14 amino acids. The chain links TRBV6-5 to TRBJ2-7; D not resolved. The receptor's source is a human donor with pancreatic ductal adenocarcinoma. The material sequenced was PBMCs. CDR3: CASRPGLLPYEQYF. The CDR3 DNA is TGTGCCAGCAGACCCGGGCTCCTTCCCTACGAGCAGTACTTC.